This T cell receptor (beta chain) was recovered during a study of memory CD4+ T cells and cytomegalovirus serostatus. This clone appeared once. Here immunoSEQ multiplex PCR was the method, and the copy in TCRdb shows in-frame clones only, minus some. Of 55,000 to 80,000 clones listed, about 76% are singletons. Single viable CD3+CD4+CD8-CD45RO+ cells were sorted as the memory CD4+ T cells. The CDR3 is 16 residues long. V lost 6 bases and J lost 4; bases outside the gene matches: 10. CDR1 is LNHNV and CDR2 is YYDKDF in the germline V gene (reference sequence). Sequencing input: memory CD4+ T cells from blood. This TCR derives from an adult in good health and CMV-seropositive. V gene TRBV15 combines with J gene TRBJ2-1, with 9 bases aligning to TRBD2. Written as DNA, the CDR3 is TGTGCCACCAGTGGGATAGCGGGAGCAAGGTACAATGAGCAGTTCTTC. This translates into CATSGIAGARYNEQFF.